This T cell receptor (beta chain) was sequenced during a study of cytomegalovirus exposure and HLA in healthy donors. Per the germline V gene, CDR1 is SEHNR and CDR2 is FQNEAQ (reference sequence). The CDR3 sequence is 18 residues long. V was clipped by 1 base and J by 0 bases; unmatched bases: 8. With 60 Vbeta and 13 Jbeta primers, the PCR was carried out. The data were produced by immunoSEQ multiplex PCR, yet TCRdb's version contains in-frame clones alone and is incomplete. The table records approximately 170,000 clones, around 80% of them present only once. The rearrangement joins TRBV7-9 to TRBJ1-1; TRBD1 agrees at 10 bases. The receptor's source is a man aged 35 to 55 in good health and CMV-seronegative. Sequencing input: PBMCs. The CDR3 is CASSLGGQGTLLNTEAFF. As DNA, the CDR3 is TGTGCCAGCAGCTTAGGGGGACAGGGGACACTGTTGAACACTGAAGCTTTCTTT. Together with reference TRBV7-9 and TRBJ1-1, the CDR3 gives the full variable domain: DTGVSQNPRHKITKRGQNVTFRCDPISEHNRLYWYRQTLGQGPEFLTYFQNEAQLEKSRLLSDRFSAERPKGSFSTLEIQRTEQGDSAMYLCASSLGGQGTLLNTEAFFGQGTRLTVV.